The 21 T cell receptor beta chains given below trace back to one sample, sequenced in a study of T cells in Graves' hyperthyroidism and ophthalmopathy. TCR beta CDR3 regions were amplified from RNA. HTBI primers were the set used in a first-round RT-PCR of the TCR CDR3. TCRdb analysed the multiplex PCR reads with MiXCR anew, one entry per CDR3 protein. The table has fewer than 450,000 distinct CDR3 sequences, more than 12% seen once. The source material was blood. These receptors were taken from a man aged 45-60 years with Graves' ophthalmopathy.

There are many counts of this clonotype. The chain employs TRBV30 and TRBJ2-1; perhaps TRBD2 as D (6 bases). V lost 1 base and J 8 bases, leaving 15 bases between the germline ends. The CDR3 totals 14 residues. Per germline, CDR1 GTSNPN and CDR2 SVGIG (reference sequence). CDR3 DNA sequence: TGTGCCTGGAGTGGTTGGGGGGACCGGGATGAGCAGTTCTTC. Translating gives CAWSGWGDRDEQFF. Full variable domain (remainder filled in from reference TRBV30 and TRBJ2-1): SQTIHQWPATLVQPVGSPLSLECTVEGTSNPNLYWYRQAAGRGLQLLFYSVGIGQISSEVPQNLSASRPQDRQFILSSKKLLLSDSGFYLCAWSGWGDRDEQFFGPGTRLTVL.

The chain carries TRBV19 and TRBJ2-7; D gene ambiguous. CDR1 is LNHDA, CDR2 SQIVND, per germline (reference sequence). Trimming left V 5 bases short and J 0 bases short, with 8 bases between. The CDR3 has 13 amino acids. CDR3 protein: CASSPLDSYEQYF. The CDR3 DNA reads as TGTGCCAGTAGTCCACTTGACTCCTACGAGCAGTACTTC.

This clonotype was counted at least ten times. CDR3 DNA sequence: TGTGCCAGCAGGGCCGGACAGTTCAACACTGAAGCTTTCTTT. It is translated as CASRAGQFNTEAFF. The chain is built from TRBV2 and TRBJ1-1; a possible D gene is TRBD1 (6 bases). Looked up from germline, CDR1 is SNHLY and CDR2 is FYNNEI. The CDR3 runs to 14 residues. With 6 bases removed from V and 2 bases from J, the gap between germline ends came to 13 bases. Using reference TRBV2 and TRBJ1-1 for the parts outside the CDR3, the full variable domain is EPEVTQTPSHQVTQMGQEVILRCVPISNHLYFYWYRQILGQKVEFLVSFYNNEISEKSEIFDDQFSVERPDGSNFTLKIRSTKLEDSAMYFCASRAGQFNTEAFFGQGTRLTVV.

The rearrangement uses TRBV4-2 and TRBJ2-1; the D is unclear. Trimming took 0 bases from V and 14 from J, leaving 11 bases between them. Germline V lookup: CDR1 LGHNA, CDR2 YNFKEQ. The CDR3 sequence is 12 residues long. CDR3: CASSQDSASKFF. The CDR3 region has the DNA TGTGCCAGCAGCCAAGATTCGGCTAGTAAGTTCTTC.

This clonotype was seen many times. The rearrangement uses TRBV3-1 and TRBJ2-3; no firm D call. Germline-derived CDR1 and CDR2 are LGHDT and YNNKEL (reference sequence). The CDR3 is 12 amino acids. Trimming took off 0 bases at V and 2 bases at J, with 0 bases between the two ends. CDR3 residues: CASSQDTDTQYF. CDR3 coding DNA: TGTGCCAGCAGCCAAGACACAGATACGCAGTATTTT.

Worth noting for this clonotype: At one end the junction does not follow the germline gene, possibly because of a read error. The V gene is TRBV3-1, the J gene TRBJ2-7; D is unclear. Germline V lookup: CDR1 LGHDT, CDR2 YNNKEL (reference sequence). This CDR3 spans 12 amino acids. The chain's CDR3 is CASSQRSCEQYF. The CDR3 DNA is TGTGCCAGCAGCCAACGCTCCTGCGAGCAGTACTTC.

CDR3 nucleotide sequence: TGTGCCAGCAGCTTGACGGGAGTCAAAGAGACCCAGTACTTC. It yields the protein CASSLTGVKETQYF. V is TRBV5-6 and J is TRBJ2-5; weak D call: TRBD2 (6 bases). Germline V lookup: CDR1 SGHDT, CDR2 YYEEEE. The CDR3 spans 14 residues. V gave up 1 base and J gave up 3 bases, with 10 bases separating them.

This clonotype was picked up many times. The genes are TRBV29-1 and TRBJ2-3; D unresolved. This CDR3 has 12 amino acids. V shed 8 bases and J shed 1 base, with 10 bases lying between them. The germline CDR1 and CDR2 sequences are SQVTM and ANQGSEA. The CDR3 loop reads CSIRTGTDTQYF. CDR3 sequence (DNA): TGCAGCATCCGGACCGGCACAGATACGCAGTATTTT.

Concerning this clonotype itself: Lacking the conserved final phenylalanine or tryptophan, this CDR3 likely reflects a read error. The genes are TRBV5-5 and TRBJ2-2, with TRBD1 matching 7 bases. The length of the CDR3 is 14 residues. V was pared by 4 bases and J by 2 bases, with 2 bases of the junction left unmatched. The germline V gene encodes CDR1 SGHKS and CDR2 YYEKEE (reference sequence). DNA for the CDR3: TGTGCCAGCAGCCACAGGGGAAACACCGGGGAGCTGTTTTCT. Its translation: CASSHRGNTGELFS.

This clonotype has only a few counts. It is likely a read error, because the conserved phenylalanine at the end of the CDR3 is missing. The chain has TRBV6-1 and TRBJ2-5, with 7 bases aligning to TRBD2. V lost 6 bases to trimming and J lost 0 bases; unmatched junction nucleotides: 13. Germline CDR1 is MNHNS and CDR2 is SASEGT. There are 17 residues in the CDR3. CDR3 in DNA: TGTGCCAGCAGAAACGTAGAGGCTAGCGGAAACCAAGAGACCCAGTACCTC. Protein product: CASRNVEASGNQETQYL.

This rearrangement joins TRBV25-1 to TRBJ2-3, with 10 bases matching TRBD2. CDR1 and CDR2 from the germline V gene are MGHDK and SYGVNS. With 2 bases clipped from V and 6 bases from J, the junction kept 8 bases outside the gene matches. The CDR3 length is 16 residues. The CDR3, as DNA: TGTGCCAGCAGTGAACCCCGACTAGCGGGTGCCGATACGCAGTATTTT. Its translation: CASSEPRLAGADTQYF.

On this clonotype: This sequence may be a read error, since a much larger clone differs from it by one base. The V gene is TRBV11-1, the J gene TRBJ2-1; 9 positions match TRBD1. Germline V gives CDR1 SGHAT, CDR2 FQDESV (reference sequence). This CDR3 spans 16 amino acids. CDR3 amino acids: CANSFRRDREDNEQFF. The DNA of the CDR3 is TGTGCCAACAGCTTCCGCCGGGACAGGGAAGACAATGAGCAGTTCTTC.

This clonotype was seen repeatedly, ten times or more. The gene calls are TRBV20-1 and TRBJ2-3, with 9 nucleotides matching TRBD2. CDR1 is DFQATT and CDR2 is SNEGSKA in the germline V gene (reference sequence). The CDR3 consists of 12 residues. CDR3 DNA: TGCACTATAGCGGGGGGCACAGATACGCAGTATTTT. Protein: CTIAGGTDTQYF.

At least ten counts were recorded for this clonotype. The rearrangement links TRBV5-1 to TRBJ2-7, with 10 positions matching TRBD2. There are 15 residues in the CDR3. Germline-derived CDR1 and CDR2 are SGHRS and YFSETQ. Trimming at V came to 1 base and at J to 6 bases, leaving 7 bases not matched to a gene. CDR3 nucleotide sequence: TGCGCCAGCAGCTTGCCTAGCGGGAGTGGGGGCGAGCAGTACTTC. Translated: CASSLPSGSGGEQYF.

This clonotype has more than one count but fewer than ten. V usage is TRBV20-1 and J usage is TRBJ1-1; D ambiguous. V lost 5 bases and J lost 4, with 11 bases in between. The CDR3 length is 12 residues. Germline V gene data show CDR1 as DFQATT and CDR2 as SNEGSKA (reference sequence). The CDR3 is CSASTLGTEAFF. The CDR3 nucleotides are TGCAGTGCTTCGACTTTGGGCACTGAAGCTTTCTTT.

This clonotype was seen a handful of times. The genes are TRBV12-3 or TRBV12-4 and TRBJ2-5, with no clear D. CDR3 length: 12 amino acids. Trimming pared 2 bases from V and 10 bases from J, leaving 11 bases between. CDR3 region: CASSLTLPDQYF. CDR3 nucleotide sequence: TGTGCCAGCAGTTTAACACTCCCAGACCAGTACTTC.

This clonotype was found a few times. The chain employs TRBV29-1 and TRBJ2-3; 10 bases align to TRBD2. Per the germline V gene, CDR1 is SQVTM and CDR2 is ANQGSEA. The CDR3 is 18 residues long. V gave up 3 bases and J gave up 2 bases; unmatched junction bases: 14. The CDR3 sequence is CSVESGRAASGDTDTQYF. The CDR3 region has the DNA TGCAGCGTTGAGAGCGGGAGGGCCGCGTCTGGGGACACAGATACGCAGTATTTT.

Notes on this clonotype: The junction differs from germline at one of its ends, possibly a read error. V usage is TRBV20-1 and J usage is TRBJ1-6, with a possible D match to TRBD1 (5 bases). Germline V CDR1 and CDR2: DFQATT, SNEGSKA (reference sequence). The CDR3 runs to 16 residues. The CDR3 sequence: CSAREEGSSYNSPLHF. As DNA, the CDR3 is TGCAGTGCTAGAGAGGAGGGGAGCTCCTATAATTCGCCCCTCCACTTT.

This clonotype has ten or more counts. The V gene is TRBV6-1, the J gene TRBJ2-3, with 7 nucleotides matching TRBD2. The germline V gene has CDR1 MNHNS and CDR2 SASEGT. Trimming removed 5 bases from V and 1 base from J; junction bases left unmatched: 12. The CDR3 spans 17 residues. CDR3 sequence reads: CASSPSLASGGTDTQYF. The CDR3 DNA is TGTGCCAGCAGTCCCTCCTTGGCGAGCGGGGGCACAGATACGCAGTATTTT.

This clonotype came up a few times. CDR3 sequence reads: CASSFLLAESGTGELFF. CDR3 nucleotides: TGTGCCAGCAGTTTTTTGCTAGCCGAATCGGGCACCGGGGAGCTGTTTTTT. The chain has TRBV12-3 or TRBV12-4 and TRBJ2-2, with TRBD2 as a possible D gene (5 bases). The CDR3 sequence is 17 residues long. The V end was cut by 3 bases, the J end by 4 bases, with 18 bases between.

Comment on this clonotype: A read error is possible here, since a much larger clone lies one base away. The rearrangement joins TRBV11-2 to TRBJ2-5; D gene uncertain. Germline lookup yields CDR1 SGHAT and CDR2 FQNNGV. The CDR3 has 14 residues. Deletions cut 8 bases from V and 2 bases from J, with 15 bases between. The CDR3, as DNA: TGTGCCAGCGGGTCTCAGGTTAGGCAAGAGACCCAGTACTTC. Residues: CASGSQVRQETQYF.